This T cell receptor beta chain appears in the sequencing data of a study of blood T cell repertoires in COVID-19. At the level of the study: Sources were T cells, B-cell-depleted T cells, or PBMCs; the material itself was cDNA or gDNA.

Study processing details: Cell counts per sample came from amplifying reference gene primers. TCRdb keeps only in-frame clones here, not all; method: immunoSEQ multiplex PCR. V, J and clone size were drawn from that table, and D and trimming were deduced from the DNA. The sample yields 250,000 to 300,000 clones, roughly 86% seen once. This sequence was found in a man between 18 and 29 years old with active or convalescent COVID-19. Sequenced input: peripheral blood.

CDR3 amino acids: CASSQASGSYNEQFF. The CDR3 bases are TGTGCCAGCAGCCAAGCTAGCGGCAGCTACAATGAGCAGTTCTTC. This chain links TRBV4-2 with TRBJ2-1, with 7 bases that match TRBD2. CDR1 LGHNA and CDR2 YNFKEQ come from the germline V gene. With 1 base clipped from V and 3 bases from J, the junction kept 3 bases outside the gene matches. The CDR3 length is 15 residues.